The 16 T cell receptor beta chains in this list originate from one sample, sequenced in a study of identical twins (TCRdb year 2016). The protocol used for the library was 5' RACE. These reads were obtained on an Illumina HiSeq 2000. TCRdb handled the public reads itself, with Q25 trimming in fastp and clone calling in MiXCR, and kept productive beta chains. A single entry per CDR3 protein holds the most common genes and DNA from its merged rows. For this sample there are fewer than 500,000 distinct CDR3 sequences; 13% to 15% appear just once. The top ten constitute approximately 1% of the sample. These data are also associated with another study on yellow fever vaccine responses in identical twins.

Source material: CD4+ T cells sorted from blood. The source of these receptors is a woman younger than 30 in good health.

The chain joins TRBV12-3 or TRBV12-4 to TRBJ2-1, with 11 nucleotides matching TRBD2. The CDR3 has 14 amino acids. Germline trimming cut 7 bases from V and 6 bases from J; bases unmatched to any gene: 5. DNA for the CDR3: TGTGCCAGCAAGGGACTAGCGGCCATCAATGAGCAGTTCTTC. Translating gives CASKGLAAINEQFF.

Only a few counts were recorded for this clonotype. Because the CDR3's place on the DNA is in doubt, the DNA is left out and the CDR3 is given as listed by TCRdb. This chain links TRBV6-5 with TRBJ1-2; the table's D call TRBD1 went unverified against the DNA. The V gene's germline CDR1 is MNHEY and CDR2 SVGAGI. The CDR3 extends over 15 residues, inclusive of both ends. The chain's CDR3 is CASSTSTGSGYGYTF.

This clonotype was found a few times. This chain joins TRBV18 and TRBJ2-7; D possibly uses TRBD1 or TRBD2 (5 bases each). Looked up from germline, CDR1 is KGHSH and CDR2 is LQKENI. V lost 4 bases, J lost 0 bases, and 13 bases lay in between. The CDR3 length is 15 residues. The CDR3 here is CASSQGRGSSYEQYF. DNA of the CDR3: TGTGCCAGCTCACAGGGACGGGGAAGCTCCTACGAGCAGTACTTC. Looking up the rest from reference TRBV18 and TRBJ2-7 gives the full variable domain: NAGVMQNPRHLVRRRGQEARLRCSPMKGHSHVYWYRQLPEEGLKFMVYLQKENIIDESGMPKERFSAEFPKEGPSILRIQQVVRGDSAAYFCASSQGRGSSYEQYFGPGTRLTVT.

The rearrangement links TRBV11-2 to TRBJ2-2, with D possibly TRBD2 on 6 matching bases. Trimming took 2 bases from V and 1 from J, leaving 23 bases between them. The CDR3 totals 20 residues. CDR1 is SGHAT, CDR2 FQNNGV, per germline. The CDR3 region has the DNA TGTGCCAGCAGCTTAATTTTCAAAGGTCCGGGACTGATGAACACCGGGGAGCTGTTTTTT. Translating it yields CASSLIFKGPGLMNTGELFF.

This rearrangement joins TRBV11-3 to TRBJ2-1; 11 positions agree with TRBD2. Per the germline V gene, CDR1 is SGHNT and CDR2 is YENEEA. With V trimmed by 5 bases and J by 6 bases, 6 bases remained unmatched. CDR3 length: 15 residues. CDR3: CASSIRTSGFNEQFF. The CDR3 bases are TGTGCCAGCAGCATACGGACTAGCGGGTTCAATGAGCAGTTCTTC. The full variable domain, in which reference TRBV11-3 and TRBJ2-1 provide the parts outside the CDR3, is EAGVVQSPRYKIIEKKQPVAFWCNPISGHNTLYWYLQNLGQGPELLIRYENEEAVDDSQLPKDRFSAERLKGVDSTLKIQPAELGDSAVYLCASSIRTSGFNEQFFGPGTRLTVL.

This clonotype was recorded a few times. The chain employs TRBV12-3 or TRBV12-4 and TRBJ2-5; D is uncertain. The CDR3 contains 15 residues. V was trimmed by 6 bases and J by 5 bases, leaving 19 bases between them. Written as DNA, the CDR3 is TGTGCCAGCAGCCCCCCGCCCGGGCTAAGGGAGACCCAGTACTTC. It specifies CASSPPPGLRETQYF.

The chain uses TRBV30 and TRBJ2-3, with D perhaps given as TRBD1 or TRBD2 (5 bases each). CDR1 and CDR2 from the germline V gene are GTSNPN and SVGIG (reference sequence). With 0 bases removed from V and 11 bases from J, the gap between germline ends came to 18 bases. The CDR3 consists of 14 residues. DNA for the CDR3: TGTGCCTGGAGTGTTCCCCGCGGTCGGGGCGTGCAGTATTTT. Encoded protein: CAWSVPRGRGVQYF. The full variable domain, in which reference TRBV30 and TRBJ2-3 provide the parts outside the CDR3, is SQTIHQWPATLVQPVGSPLSLECTVEGTSNPNLYWYRQAAGRGLQLLFYSVGIGQISSEVPQNLSASRPQDRQFILSSKKLLLSDSGFYLCAWSVPRGRGVQYFGPGTRLTVL.

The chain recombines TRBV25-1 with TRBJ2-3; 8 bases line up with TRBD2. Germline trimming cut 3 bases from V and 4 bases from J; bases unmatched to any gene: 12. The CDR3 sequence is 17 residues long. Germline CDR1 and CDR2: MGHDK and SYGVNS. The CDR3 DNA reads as TGTGCCAGCAGTGAGTCCGAAATAGCGGGGAGCCCAGATACGCAGTATTTT. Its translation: CASSESEIAGSPDTQYF.

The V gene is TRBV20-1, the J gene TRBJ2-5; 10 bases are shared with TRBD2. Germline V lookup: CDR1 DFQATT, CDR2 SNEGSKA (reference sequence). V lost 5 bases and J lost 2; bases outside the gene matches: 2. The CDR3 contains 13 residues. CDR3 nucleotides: TGCAGTGCTGATAGCGGGAGGCAAGAGACCCAGTACTTC. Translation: CSADSGRQETQYF.

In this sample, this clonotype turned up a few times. The CDR3 is CASSLVVPRGGDTQYF. The CDR3 nucleotides are TGTGCCAGCAGCTTAGTTGTCCCTCGGGGGGGGGATACGCAGTATTTT. The chain joins TRBV7-9 to TRBJ2-3; 8 nucleotides align to TRBD2. The CDR3 is 16 residues long. Trimming at V came to 1 base and at J to 6 bases, leaving 9 bases not matched to a gene. Germline V gives CDR1 SEHNR, CDR2 FQNEAQ (reference sequence).

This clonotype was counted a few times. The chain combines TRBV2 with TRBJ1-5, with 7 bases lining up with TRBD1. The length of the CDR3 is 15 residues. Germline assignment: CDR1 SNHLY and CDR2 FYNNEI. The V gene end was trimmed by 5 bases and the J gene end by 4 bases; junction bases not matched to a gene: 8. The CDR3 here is CASSQWDSSNQPQHF. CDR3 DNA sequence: TGTGCCAGCAGTCAATGGGACAGCTCGAATCAGCCCCAGCATTTT.

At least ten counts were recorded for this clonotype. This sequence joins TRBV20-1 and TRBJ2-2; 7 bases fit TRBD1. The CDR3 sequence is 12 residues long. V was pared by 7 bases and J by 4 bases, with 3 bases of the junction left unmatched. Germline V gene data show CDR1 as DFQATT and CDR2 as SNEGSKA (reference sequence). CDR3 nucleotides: TGCAGTGGAGGGGGCGGCACCGGGGAGCTGTTTTTT. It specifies CSGGGGTGELFF.

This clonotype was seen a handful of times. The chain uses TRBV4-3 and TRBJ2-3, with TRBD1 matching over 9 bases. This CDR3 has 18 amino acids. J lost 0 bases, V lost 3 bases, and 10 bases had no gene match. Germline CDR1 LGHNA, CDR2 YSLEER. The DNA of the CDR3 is TGCGCCAGCAGCCAGGGGACAGGGCTAGCTCCTAGCACAGATACGCAGTATTTT. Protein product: CASSQGTGLAPSTDTQYF.

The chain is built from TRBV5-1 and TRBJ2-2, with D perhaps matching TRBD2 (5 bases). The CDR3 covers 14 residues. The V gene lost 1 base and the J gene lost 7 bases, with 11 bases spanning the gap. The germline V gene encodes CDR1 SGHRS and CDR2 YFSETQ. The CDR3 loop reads CASSLSVGIGELFF. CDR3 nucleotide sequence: TGCGCCAGCAGCTTGTCGGTCGGGATCGGGGAGCTGTTTTTT.

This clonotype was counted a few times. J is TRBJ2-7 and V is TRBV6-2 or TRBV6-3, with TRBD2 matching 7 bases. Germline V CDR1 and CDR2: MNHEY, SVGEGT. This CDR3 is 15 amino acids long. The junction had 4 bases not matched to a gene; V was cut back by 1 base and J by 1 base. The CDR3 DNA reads TGTGCCAGCAGTTACTTAGGGACTACTTCCTACGAGCAGTACTTC. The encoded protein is CASSYLGTTSYEQYF.

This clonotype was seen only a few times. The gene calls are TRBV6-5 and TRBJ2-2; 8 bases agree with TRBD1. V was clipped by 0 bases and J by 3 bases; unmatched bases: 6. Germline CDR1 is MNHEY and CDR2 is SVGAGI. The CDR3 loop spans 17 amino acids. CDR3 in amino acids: CASSYSQGAVYTGELFF. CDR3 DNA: TGTGCCAGCAGTTACTCTCAGGGGGCAGTGTACACCGGGGAGCTGTTTTTT.